One sample yielded the 20 T cell receptor beta chains listed below, sequenced in a study of T cells expressing NK-cell markers (TCRdb year 2020). Libraries were constructed by 5' RACE. Instrument used: Illumina HiSeq 2000. TCRdb reprocessed the sequencing reads and holds a single record per CDR3 protein sequence, with no DNA. The sample table holds about 400,000 distinct CDR3 sequences. The ten most abundant clones make up about 10% of the sample. The sequencing input was blood T cells: a sorted CD56 or NKG2C T cell subset, CD4+ or CD8+ T cells, or bulk PBMC T cells (not recorded which). The receptors here all came from a woman aged 45-60 years in good health. Donor details come from another sample of the same person, matched by shared clones.

This chain joins TRBV27 and TRBJ2-2; TCRdb's D call of TRBD2 is untestable without DNA. The CDR3 is made up of 14 amino acids. The germline V gene encodes CDR1 MNHEY and CDR2 SMNVEV (reference sequence). CDR3 residues: CASSLGPPPGELFF.

The chain joins TRBV29-1 to TRBJ1-1; the TCRdb call, TRBD1, lacks DNA for checking. The CDR3 is made up of 12 amino acids. In germline, CDR1 is SQVTM, CDR2 ANQGSEA. The CDR3 loop is CSVEAGSAEAFF.

This chain joins TRBV5-1 and TRBJ1-1; TCRdb reports TRBD1, a call that lacks DNA to check it against. Per germline, CDR1 SGHRS and CDR2 YFSETQ. The CDR3 length is 16 residues. The CDR3 sequence: CASSLTLDRGNTEAFF.

V and J are TRBV7-9 and TRBJ2-1. This CDR3 region has 11 residues. Germline CDR1 reads SEHNR; CDR2 reads FQNEAQ (reference sequence). The CDR3 sequence: CASSGLGEQFF. Complete variable domain (other parts from reference TRBV7-9 and TRBJ2-1): DTGVSQNPRHKITKRGQNVTFRCDPISEHNRLYWYRQTLGQGPEFLTYFQNEAQLEKSRLLSDRFSAERPKGSFSTLEIQRTEQGDSAMYLCASSGLGEQFFGPGTRLTVL.

The rearrangement links TRBV5-1 to TRBJ2-1. The CDR3 covers 15 residues. Germline CDR1 and CDR2: SGHRS and YFSETQ. The CDR3 spells CASSLFVGTYNEQFF.

V is TRBV28 and J is TRBJ2-5. Germline-derived CDR1 and CDR2 are MDHEN and SYDVKM. CDR3 size: 11 residues. The chain's CDR3 is CASGIQETQYF.

V gene TRBV11-2 combines with J gene TRBJ2-7; TCRdb names TRBD1, which stays unverified in the absence of DNA. The CDR3 contains 15 residues. Per germline, CDR1 SGHAT and CDR2 FQNNGV. CDR3 in amino acids: CASSFSTGSGYEQYF. Together with reference TRBV11-2 and TRBJ2-7, the CDR3 gives the full variable domain: EAGVAQSPRYKIIEKRQSVAFWCNPISGHATLYWYQQILGQGPKLLIQFQNNGVVDDSQLPKDRFSAERLKGVDSTLKIQPAKLEDSAVYLCASSFSTGSGYEQYFGPGTRLTVT.

The rearrangement links TRBV3-1 to TRBJ1-3; lacking DNA, the TRBD1 call made by TCRdb goes unchecked. The CDR3 runs to 19 residues. CDR1 is LGHDT, CDR2 YNNKEL, per germline (reference sequence). This CDR3 is CASSQASSRGRVAGNTIYF.

This rearrangement joins TRBV4-1 to TRBJ2-7. The CDR3 loop spans 15 amino acids. Germline CDR1 MGHRA, CDR2 YSYEKL. The CDR3 spells CASSITYGVTYEQYF.

The V gene is TRBV7-2, the J gene TRBJ2-3. CDR3 length: 14 amino acids. CDR1 and CDR2 (germline): SGHTA, FQGNSA. The CDR3 is CASSLKRHTDTQYF.

The chain is built from TRBV24-1 and TRBJ1-5; lacking DNA, the TRBD1 call made by TCRdb goes unchecked. Looked up from germline, CDR1 is KGHDR and CDR2 is SFDVKD. This CDR3 contains 14 residues. CDR3 loop: CATSAMGGNQPQHF.

This chain joins TRBV12-3 or TRBV12-4 and TRBJ2-5; TCRdb returns TRBD2, unconfirmable since there is no DNA. This CDR3 has 15 amino acids. The CDR3 here is CASSYRTSGARTQYF.

This CDR3 is CASSLGSNQETQYF. The gene calls are TRBV5-1 and TRBJ2-5. This CDR3 contains 14 residues. The germline V gene has CDR1 SGHRS and CDR2 YFSETQ.

V usage is TRBV4-1 and J usage is TRBJ2-2. The CDR3 covers 17 residues. CDR1 is MGHRA, CDR2 YSYEKL, per germline. Here the CDR3 reads CASSQEPGLAGRGELFF.

The V call is TRBV5-1, the J call TRBJ2-1; TCRdb's assignment of TRBD2 cannot be checked, as there is no DNA. CDR1 and CDR2 from the germline V gene are SGHRS and YFSETQ. The CDR3 is 17 amino acids. CDR3 residues: CASSLVGLRTTYNEQFF.

The chain employs TRBV20-1 and TRBJ2-7; TCRdb names TRBD2, which stays unverified in the absence of DNA. CDR3 size: 14 residues. The germline V gene has CDR1 DFQATT and CDR2 SNEGSKA (reference sequence). CDR3 protein: CSARNRTITYEQYF.

The rearrangement uses TRBV7-3 and TRBJ1-1; the D call from TCRdb, TRBD1, cannot be confirmed without DNA. This CDR3 contains 12 residues. Per germline, CDR1 SGHTA and CDR2 FQGTGA. The CDR3 here is CASSLGSAKAFF.

The chain couples TRBV27 to TRBJ1-2; TCRdb's D call, TRBD1, is unchecked because there is no DNA. The CDR3 length is 13 residues. The germline CDR1 and CDR2 sequences are MNHEY and SMNVEV (reference sequence). CDR3 sequence reads: CASGAVDSYGYTF.

The V and J genes are TRBV11-2 and TRBJ2-5; TCRdb's assignment of TRBD1 cannot be checked, as there is no DNA. Germline V gives CDR1 SGHAT, CDR2 FQNNGV. The CDR3 is 15 amino acids. CDR3 in amino acids: CASSLQGTDQETQYF.

The CDR3 is CASSRASRSGRDRAEQFF. J is TRBJ2-1 and V is TRBV4-2; checking the TCRdb D call of TRBD2 is not possible without DNA. Germline CDR1 reads LGHNA; CDR2 reads YNFKEQ. The CDR3 sequence is 18 residues long.